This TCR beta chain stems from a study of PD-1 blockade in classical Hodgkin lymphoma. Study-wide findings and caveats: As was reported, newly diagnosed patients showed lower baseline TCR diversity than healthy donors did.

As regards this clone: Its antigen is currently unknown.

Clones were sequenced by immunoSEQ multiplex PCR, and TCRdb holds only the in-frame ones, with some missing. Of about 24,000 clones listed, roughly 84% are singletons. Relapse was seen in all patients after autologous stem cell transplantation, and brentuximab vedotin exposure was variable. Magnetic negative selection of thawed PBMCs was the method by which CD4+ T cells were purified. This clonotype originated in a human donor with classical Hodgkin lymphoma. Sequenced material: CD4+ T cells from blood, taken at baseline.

This CDR3 reads CAWSPGLHTYEQFF. The CDR3 DNA reads as TGTGCCTGGAGCCCAGGGCTACACACGTATGAGCAGTTCTTC. This rearrangement joins TRBV30 to TRBJ2-1; possibly TRBD1 for D (5 bases). This CDR3 contains 14 residues. The V end lost 3 bases, the J end lost 8 bases, and 17 bases lay between the germline ends. The germline CDR1 and CDR2 sequences are GTSNPN and SVGIG (reference sequence).